This T cell receptor beta chain is from a study of blood T cell repertoires in COVID-19. Libraries were prepared by immunoSEQ multiplex PCR; TCRdb keeps only in-frame clonotypes and omits some of them. The sample carries around 120,000 clones, over 75% recorded once. J was trimmed by 2 bases and V by 7 bases; bases with no gene match: 7. Germline V gene data show CDR1 as SGHRS and CDR2 as YFSETQ. The CDR3 is 14 amino acids. The receptor's source is a man in his 70s with active or convalescent COVID-19. Source material: peripheral blood. J is TRBJ2-3 and V is TRBV5-1; the match to TRBD2 covers 7 bases. Written as DNA, the CDR3 is TGCGCCAGCCGGAGGCGGGGGAACACAGATACGCAGTATTTT. Amino acids: CASRRRGNTDTQYF.